In its sample, the clone carrying this TCR beta chain was seen many times. The antigen remains undetermined. Bulk tumor genomic DNA constituted the template, at roughly 660 ng per sample. Doctors removed several biopsies from each primary tumor during surgery, keeping them far apart. Patients underwent curative surgery for non-small cell lung cancer (untreated and newly diagnosed). The study drew donors from newly diagnosed non-small cell lung cancer patients having surgery with curative intent. The junction had 4 bases not matched to a gene; V was cut back by 5 bases and J by 2 bases. The germline V gene encodes CDR1 LNHDA and CDR2 SQIVND (reference sequence). CDR3 length equals 15 residues. The sample belongs to a study of immune heterogeneity within non-small cell lung tumors. Study details: There was 1 tumor not otherwise specified, along with approximately 9 non-squamous carcinomas and 4 squamous cell carcinomas.

Multiplex PCR (32 V and 13 J primers) was used to amplify the TCR beta CDR3. TCRdb reprocessed the multiplex PCR reads with MiXCR, giving one entry per CDR3 protein. The repertoire holds about 3,200 distinct CDR3 sequences, under 20% seen once, with around 18% in the top ten. Findings of the study overall: There were identical dominant CDR3 beta clonotypes recurring across tumor sites within a patient, together with site-unique high-frequency clones. Locally, T-cell clonality showed a moderate but significant correlation with tumor mutational burden measured at the same site (R around 0.35).

V is TRBV19 and J is TRBJ2-7; 12 bases are shared with TRBD2. This TCR was recovered from a man aged 50-59 years with non-small cell lung cancer. What was sequenced was lung tumor tissue. CDR3 amino acids: CASSPSGRAAYEQYF. The CDR3 DNA sequence: TGTGCCAGTAGTCCTAGCGGGAGGGCCGCCTACGAGCAGTACTTC.